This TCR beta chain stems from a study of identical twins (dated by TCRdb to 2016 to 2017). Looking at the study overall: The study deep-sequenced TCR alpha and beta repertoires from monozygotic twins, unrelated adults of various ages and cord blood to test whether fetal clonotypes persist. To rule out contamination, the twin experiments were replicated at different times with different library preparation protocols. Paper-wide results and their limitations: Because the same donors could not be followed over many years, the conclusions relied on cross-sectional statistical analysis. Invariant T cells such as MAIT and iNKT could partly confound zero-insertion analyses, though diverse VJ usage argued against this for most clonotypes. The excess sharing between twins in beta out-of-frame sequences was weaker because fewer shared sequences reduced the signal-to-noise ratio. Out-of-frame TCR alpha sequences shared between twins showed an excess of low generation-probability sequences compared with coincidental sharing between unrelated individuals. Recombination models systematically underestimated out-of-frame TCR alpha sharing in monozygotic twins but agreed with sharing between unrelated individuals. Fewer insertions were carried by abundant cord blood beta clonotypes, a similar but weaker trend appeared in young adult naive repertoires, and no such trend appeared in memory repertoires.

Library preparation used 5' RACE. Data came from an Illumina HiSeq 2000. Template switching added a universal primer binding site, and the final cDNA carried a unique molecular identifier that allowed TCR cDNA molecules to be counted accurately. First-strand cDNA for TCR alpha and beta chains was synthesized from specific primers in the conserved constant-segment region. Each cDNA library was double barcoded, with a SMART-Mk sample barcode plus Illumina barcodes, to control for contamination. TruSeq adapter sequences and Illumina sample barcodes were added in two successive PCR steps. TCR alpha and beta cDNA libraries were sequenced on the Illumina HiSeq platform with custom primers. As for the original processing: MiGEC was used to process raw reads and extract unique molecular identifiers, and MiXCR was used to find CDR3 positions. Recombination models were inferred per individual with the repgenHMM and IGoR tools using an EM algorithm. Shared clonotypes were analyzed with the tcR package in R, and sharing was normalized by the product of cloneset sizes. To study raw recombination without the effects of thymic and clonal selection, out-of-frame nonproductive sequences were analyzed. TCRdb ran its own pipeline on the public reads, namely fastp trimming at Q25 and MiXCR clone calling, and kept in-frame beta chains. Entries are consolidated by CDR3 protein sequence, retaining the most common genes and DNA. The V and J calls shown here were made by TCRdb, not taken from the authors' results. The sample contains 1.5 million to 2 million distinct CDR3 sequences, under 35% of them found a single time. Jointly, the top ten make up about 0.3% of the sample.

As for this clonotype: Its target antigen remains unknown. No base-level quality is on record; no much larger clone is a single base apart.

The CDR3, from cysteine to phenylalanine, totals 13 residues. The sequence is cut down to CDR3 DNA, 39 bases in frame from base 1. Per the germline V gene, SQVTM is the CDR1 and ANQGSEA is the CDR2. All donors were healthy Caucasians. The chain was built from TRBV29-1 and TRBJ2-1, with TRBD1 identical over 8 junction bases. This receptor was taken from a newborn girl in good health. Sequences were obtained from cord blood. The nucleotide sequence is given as TGCAGGGCCGGACAGGGCTCCTACAATGAGCAGTTCTTC. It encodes CRAGQGSYNEQFF.